Ten or more counts support the clone carrying this TCR beta chain. Its antigen is not known. Employing constant-segment primers, 5'RACE generated TCR alpha and TCR beta cDNA libraries bearing sample barcodes and UMIs. TCRdb passed the 5' RACE reads through MiXCR, listing each CDR3 protein once. The data show 400,000 to 500,000 distinct CDR3 sequences, around 19% seen once. Between the trimmed V and J ends, which lost 2 bases and 8 bases, there was a span of 29 bases. Germline loops: CDR1 SGHRS, CDR2 YFSETQ. The CDR3 has 19 residues. The entry originates in a study of T-cell memory formation after mild COVID-19. Study-wide points: Mainly in CM and EM were contracting CD4+ clones; CD8+ were in EMRA. Clonal second-wave expansions that peaked on day 37 had unconfirmed SARS-CoV-2 specificity.

The sequence was obtained from an adult woman who had mild COVID-19 (a few samples of this study predate the infection). Cell type and time point are not known. The chain combines TRBV5-1 with TRBJ2-1, with D unclear. The specimen sequenced was PBMCs or a T cell subset sorted from them (not recorded which). CDR3 coding DNA: TGCGCCAGCAGCTTCTTCTTTTCTGTGGACGGAACGTCCCTCGATGAGCAGTTCTTC. Its protein is CASSFFFSVDGTSLDEQFF.